This passage covers 8 T cell receptor beta chains from one sample sequenced in a study of T cells in narcolepsy. Clones were sequenced by immunoSEQ multiplex PCR, and TCRdb holds only the in-frame ones, with some missing. Among approximately 30,000 clones, around 86% were seen once, and the ten largest hold roughly 1.1%. The sequenced material came from CD45RA- memory CD4+ T cells from PBMCs. The origin of the receptors is a human donor with narcolepsy.

This chain links TRBV29-1 with TRBJ1-1; TRBD1 might be the D (6 bases). The length of the CDR3 is 12 residues. Germline V lookup: CDR1 SQVTM, CDR2 ANQGSEA. Trimming left V 6 bases short and J 0 bases short, with 8 bases between. The CDR3 bases are TGCAGCGTAGGACAGCTGAACACTGAAGCTTTCTTT. Encoded protein: CSVGQLNTEAFF.

V and J are TRBV7-2 and TRBJ2-5; D gene unclear. V lost 3 bases and J lost 4, with 15 bases in between. The CDR3 sequence is 15 residues long. Per germline, CDR1 SGHTA and CDR2 FQGNSA. The CDR3 nucleotides are TGTGCCAGCAGCTTTAACAAAGGGCTCGGAGAGACCCAGTACTTC. It codes for CASSFNKGLGETQYF.

This clone was picked up one time. The genes are TRBV7-2 and TRBJ2-3, with 9 bases identical to TRBD2. The CDR3 contains 16 residues. Germline V CDR1 and CDR2: SGHTA, FQGNSA. The V and J ends lost 0 bases and 2 bases, in that order; junction bases with no gene match: 3. DNA of the CDR3: TGTGCCAGCAGCTTAGCGCTAGCGGGGTTCACAGATACGCAGTATTTT. Translated, it gives CASSLALAGFTDTQYF.

This chain uses TRBV2 with TRBJ2-7, with 8 bases that match TRBD2. V trimming: 5 bases; J trimming: 6 bases; junction bases outside the gene matches: 18. Per the germline V gene, CDR1 is SNHLY and CDR2 is FYNNEI. This CDR3 spans 17 amino acids. The CDR3 reads CASSPESPLTSVGEQYV. The CDR3 region has the DNA TGTGCCAGCAGTCCAGAAAGCCCCCTGACTAGCGTCGGCGAGCAGTACGTC.

For the CDR3, the DNA is TGTGCCAGCAGCTTGGTCGGCTATGGCTACACCTTC. Protein sequence: CASSLVGYGYTF. The J gene is TRBJ1-2, the V gene TRBV5-6; D is ambiguous. From germline, CDR1 is SGHDT and CDR2 YYEEEE. The CDR3 sequence is 12 residues long. Trimming shortened V by 0 bases and J by 4 bases, and 4 bases separated the two germline ends.

The chain combines TRBV4-2 with TRBJ2-2; the D is unclear. Germline assignment: CDR1 LGHNA and CDR2 YNFKEQ. The length of the CDR3 is 15 residues. Trimming took off 3 bases at V and 4 bases at J, with 12 bases between the two ends. The CDR3 DNA is TGTGCCAGCAGCCAGGGCGGATTACTCACCGGGGAGCTGTTTTTT. This sequence encodes CASSQGGLLTGELFF.

This clone occurred once. The rearrangement links TRBV5-6 to TRBJ2-6, with TRBD1 identical over 7 bases. With 7 bases clipped from V and 0 bases from J, the junction kept 10 bases outside the gene matches. Germline V lookup: CDR1 SGHDT, CDR2 YYEEEE. CDR3 length: 17 amino acids. The CDR3 is CASAPGTANSGANVLTF. The CDR3 DNA reads as TGTGCCAGCGCCCCCGGGACAGCCAACTCTGGGGCCAACGTCCTGACTTTC.

This sequence joins TRBV18 and TRBJ2-5; D is possibly TRBD2 (6 bases). There are 13 residues in the CDR3. Germline V gene sequence: CDR1 KGHSH, CDR2 LQKENI. Trimming left V 4 bases short and J 4 bases short, with 10 bases between. CDR3 coding DNA: TGTGCCAGCTCACTGGCGGGGTCAGAGACCCAGTACTTC. Amino acid sequence: CASSLAGSETQYF.